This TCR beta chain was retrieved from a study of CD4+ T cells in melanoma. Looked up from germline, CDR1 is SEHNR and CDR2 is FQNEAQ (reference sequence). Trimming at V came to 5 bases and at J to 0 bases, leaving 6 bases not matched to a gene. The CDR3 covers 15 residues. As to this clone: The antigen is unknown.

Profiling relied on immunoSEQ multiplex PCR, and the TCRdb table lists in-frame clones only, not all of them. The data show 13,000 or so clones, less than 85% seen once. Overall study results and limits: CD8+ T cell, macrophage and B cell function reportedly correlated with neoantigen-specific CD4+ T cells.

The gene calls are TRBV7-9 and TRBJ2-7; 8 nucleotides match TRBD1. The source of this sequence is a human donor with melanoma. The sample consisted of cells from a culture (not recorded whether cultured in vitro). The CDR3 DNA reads TGTGCCAGCAGCCCTGGGACAGGATTCTCCTACGAGCAGTACTTC. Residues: CASSPGTGFSYEQYF.